This T cell receptor beta chain was observed in a study of blood T cell repertoires in COVID-19. Study background: COVID-19 samples from acute and convalescent phases originated in the United States, Italy and Spain. The analysed material was cDNA or gDNA that came from T cells, B-cell-depleted T cells, or PBMCs.

Trimming removed 6 bases from V and 0 bases from J; junction bases left unmatched: 8. CDR1 and CDR2 (germline): MDHEN, SYDVKM. The CDR3 sequence is 16 residues long. Patients of the Seattle cohort, enrolled during active infection, were followed longitudinally. In this sample, this clone turned up once. Original methodology: Amplifying reference gene primers gave estimates of nucleated cell counts. Profiled with immunoSEQ multiplex PCR; TCRdb holds only in-frame clones, not every one. The D gene and trimming were derived from the DNA, and the V and J assignments and clone size from that table. This sample yields under 350,000 clones, of which 75% to 95% are seen a single time; about 6.8% belongs to the top ten.

The chain links TRBV28 to TRBJ2-3; 8 bases align to TRBD2. The TCR originated in a young woman with COVID-19, enrolled during active disease. Sequencing was carried out using peripheral blood. CDR3 nucleotide sequence: TGTGCCAGCAGGTTAACGGGACTAGGGAGCACAGATACGCAGTATTTT. This codes for CASRLTGLGSTDTQYF.